The 15 T cell receptor beta chains below come from one sample, sequenced in a study of T cell changes during pregnancy in multiple sclerosis (dated by TCRdb to between 2018 and 2021). The library was generated by the immunoSEQ multiplex PCR assay. The clones in this table, taken by TCRdb from immuneACCESS, are in-frame only. Not every clone is retained; where verified, under half of the shortfall comes from an unresolved V gene, and the cause of the rest is unknown. The sample contains more than 45,000 clones, over 75% of them found a single time. Jointly, the top ten make up 1.2% of the sample. Specimen: CD4+ T cells from peripheral blood mononuclear cells, collected in the second trimester of pregnancy. The source is a female donor with multiple sclerosis, enrolled in a pregnancy study.

This chain joins TRBV9 and TRBJ2-3, with 9 nucleotides matching TRBD2. The CDR3 consists of 16 residues. Germline assignment: CDR1 SGDLS and CDR2 YYNGEE. Trimming removed 3 bases from V and 5 bases from J; junction bases left unmatched: 10. This CDR3 is CASSDYSGSRVDTQYF. DNA for the CDR3: TGTGCCAGCAGCGATTATAGCGGGAGTCGGGTAGATACGCAGTATTTT.

The V gene is TRBV14, the J gene TRBJ2-7; 9 bases are a match to TRBD1. J gave up 13 bases and V 4 bases, and 8 bases lay outside the gene matches. The CDR3 totals 12 residues. The germline gives CDR1 SGHDN, CDR2 FVKESK. In nucleotides, the CDR3 is TGTGCCAGCAGCCTAACACAGGGGGCTTTATACTTC. Protein product: CASSLTQGALYF.

The gene calls are TRBV28 and TRBJ1-2, with D possibly TRBD1 on 5 matching bases. Germline lookup yields CDR1 MDHEN and CDR2 SYDVKM. The CDR3 covers 15 residues. The V and J ends lost 1 base and 4 bases respectively, with 13 bases between them. The CDR3 reads CASSLSGGGTYGYTF. The CDR3 coding sequence is TGTGCCAGCAGTTTATCGGGGGGGGGAACCTATGGCTACACCTTC.

The chain has TRBV12-5 and TRBJ2-2, with D perhaps matching TRBD1 (7 bases). Germline lookup yields CDR1 LGHNT and CDR2 FRNRAP. V shed 3 bases and J shed 4 bases, with 12 bases lying between them. The CDR3 runs to 15 residues. CDR3 nucleotides: TGTGCTAGTGGTTTTCTCCAGGGGGGCACCGGGGAGCTGTTTTTT. Translation: CASGFLQGGTGELFF.

The chain links TRBV28 to TRBJ2-5, with 7 nucleotides matching TRBD1. The trim removed 7 bases at V and 5 bases at J, leaving 16 bases unmatched. The CDR3 length is 16 residues. CDR1 and CDR2 (germline): MDHEN, SYDVKM. The CDR3 spells CASTTQLRGRAETQYF. CDR3 nucleotide sequence: TGTGCCAGCACTACACAACTCAGGGGGAGAGCGGAGACCCAGTACTTC. Filled out from reference TRBV28 and TRBJ2-5, the complete variable domain reads DVKVTQSSRYLVKRTGEKVFLECVQDMDHENMFWYRQDPGLGLRLIYFSYDVKMKEKGDIPEGYSVSREKKERFSLILESASTNQTSMYLCASTTQLRGRAETQYFGPGTRLLVL.

V and J are TRBV7-6 and TRBJ2-7; tentative D call: TRBD2 (5 bases). The CDR3 is made up of 14 amino acids. Trimming left V 0 bases short and J 5 bases short, with 11 bases between. Germline V gene sequence: CDR1 SGHVS, CDR2 FNYEAQ. The CDR3 DNA reads TGTGCCAGCAGCTTAGCGCTCGGGAATGACGAGCAGTACTTC. It yields the protein CASSLALGNDEQYF.

The chain employs TRBV27 and TRBJ2-5; weak D call: TRBD2 (6 bases). The V end was cut by 6 bases, the J end by 0 bases, with 20 bases between. Germline V gene sequence: CDR1 MNHEY, CDR2 SMNVEV (reference sequence). This CDR3 contains 17 residues. The CDR3 reads CASRPRRGTADQETQYF. For the CDR3, the DNA is TGTGCCAGCAGACCCCGGCGGGGTACGGCCGACCAAGAGACCCAGTACTTC.

The chain uses TRBV7-3 and TRBJ2-1; D is unclear. The CDR3 is made up of 15 amino acids. Germline V CDR1 and CDR2: SGHTA, FQGTGA. V shed 5 bases and J shed 2 bases, with 13 bases lying between them. The CDR3 sequence is CASSPSRVTYNEQFF. CDR3 nucleotides: TGTGCCAGCAGCCCCAGCCGGGTGACCTACAATGAGCAGTTCTTC.

The chain combines TRBV5-1 with TRBJ2-7, with 7 bases lining up with TRBD2. This CDR3 contains 14 residues. V was pared by 3 bases and J by 1 base, with 4 bases of the junction left unmatched. Germline loops: CDR1 SGHRS, CDR2 YFSETQ. The CDR3 region has the DNA TGCGCCAGCAGCTCAGCGGGAACGTCCTACGAGCAGTACTTC. It specifies CASSSAGTSYEQYF.

There are a few counts of this clone. Other DNA sequences in the sample encode the same CDR3. The rearrangement links TRBV29-1 to TRBJ1-2, with 10 bases that match TRBD1. The trim removed 7 bases at V and 6 bases at J, leaving 5 bases unmatched. Germline V gene sequence: CDR1 SQVTM, CDR2 ANQGSEA. The CDR3 covers 12 residues. The CDR3 sequence is CSATGTGDGYTF. The CDR3 DNA reads as TGCAGCGCAACCGGGACAGGGGATGGCTACACCTTC.

This rearrangement joins TRBV2 to TRBJ2-5; 11 nucleotides match TRBD1. Judging by the DNA end, TRBJ2-7 fits better; the J call may be wrong. There are 16 residues in the CDR3. CDR1 and CDR2 from the germline V gene are SNHLY and FYNNEI. This CDR3 is CASREQPGTGGYEQYF. The CDR3, as DNA: TGTGCCAGCAGGGAACAACCTGGGACAGGGGGCTACGAGCAGTACTTC.

J is TRBJ2-7 and V is TRBV7-2; 7 bases align to TRBD1. CDR1 SGHTA and CDR2 FQGNSA come from the germline V gene. CDR3 size: 15 residues. The junction had 12 bases not matched to a gene; V was cut back by 5 bases and J by 5 bases. The chain's CDR3 is CASSPGRGLTHEQYF. The CDR3 nucleotides are TGTGCCAGCAGCCCAGGAAGGGGGCTCACCCACGAGCAGTACTTC.

This chain uses TRBV28 with TRBJ2-4; 7 bases fit TRBD2. This CDR3 is 14 amino acids long. From germline, CDR1 is MDHEN and CDR2 SYDVKM. V trimming: 6 bases; J trimming: 6 bases; junction bases outside the gene matches: 8. CDR3 sequence: CASRGSERGNIQYF. CDR3 DNA sequence: TGTGCCAGCAGGGGGAGCGAGCGGGGAAACATTCAGTACTTC.

V gene TRBV7-2 combines with J gene TRBJ2-1; the D gene is possibly TRBD2 (5 bases). Between the trimmed V and J ends, which lost 3 bases and 0 bases, there was a span of 9 bases. The germline CDR1 and CDR2 sequences are SGHTA and FQGNSA. CDR3 size: 15 residues. DNA of the CDR3: TGTGCCAGCAGCTTGATGGGAGACTCCTACAATGAGCAGTTCTTC. This gives the protein CASSLMGDSYNEQFF.

This sequence joins TRBV2 and TRBJ2-1; 9 nucleotides line up with TRBD2. The germline V gene encodes CDR1 SNHLY and CDR2 FYNNEI. The CDR3 is made up of 15 amino acids. V was pared by 10 bases and J by 8 bases, with 15 bases of the junction left unmatched. The CDR3 nucleotides read TGTGCCACCGGGGGGAGTAGCGGGAGTTGGGATGAGCAGTTCTTC. Encoded protein: CATGGSSGSWDEQFF.